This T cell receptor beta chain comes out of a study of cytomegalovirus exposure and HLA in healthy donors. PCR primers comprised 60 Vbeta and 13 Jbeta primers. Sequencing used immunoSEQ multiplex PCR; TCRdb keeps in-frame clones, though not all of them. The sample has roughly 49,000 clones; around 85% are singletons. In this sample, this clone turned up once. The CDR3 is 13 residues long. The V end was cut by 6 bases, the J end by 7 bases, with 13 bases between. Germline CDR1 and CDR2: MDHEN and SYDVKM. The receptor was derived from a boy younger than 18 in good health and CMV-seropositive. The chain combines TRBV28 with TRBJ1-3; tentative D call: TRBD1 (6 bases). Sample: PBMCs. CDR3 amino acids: CASRSTGNNTIYF. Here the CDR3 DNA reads TGTGCCAGCAGATCCACAGGGAACAACACCATATATTTT.